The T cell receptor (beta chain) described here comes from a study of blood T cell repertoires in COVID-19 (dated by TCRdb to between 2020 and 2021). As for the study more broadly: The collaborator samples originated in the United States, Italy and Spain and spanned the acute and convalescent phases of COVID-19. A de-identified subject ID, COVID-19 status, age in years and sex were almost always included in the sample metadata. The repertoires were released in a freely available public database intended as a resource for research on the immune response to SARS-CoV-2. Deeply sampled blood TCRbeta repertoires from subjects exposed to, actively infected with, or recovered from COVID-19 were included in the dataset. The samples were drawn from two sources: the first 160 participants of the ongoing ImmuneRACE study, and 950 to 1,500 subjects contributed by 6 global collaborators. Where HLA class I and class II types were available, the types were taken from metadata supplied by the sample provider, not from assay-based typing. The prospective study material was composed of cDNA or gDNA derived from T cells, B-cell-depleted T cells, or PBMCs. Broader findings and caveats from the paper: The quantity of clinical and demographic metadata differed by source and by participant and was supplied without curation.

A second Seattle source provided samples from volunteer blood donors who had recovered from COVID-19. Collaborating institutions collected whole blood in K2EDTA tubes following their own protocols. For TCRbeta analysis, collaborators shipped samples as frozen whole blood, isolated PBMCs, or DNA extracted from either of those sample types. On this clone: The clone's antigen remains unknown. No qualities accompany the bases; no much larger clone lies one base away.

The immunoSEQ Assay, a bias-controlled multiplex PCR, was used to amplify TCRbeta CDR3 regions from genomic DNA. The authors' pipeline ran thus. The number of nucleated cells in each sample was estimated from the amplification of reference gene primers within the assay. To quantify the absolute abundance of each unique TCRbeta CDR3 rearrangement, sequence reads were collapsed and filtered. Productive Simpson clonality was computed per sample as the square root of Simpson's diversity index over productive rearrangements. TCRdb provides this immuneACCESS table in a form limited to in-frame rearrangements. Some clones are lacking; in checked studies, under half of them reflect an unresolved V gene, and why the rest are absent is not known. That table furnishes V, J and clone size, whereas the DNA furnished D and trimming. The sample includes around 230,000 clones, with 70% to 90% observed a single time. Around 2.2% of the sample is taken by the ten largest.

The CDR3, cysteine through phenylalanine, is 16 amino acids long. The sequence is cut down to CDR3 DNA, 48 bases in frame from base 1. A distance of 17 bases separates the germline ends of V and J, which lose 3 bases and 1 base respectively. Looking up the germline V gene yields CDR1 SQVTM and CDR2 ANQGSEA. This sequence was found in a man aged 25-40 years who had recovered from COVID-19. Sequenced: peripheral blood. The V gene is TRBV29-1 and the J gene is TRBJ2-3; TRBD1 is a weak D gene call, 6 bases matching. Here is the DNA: TGCAGCGTTGAGGTGCCCGGGACATATCGCACAGATACGCAGTATTTT. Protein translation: CSVEVPGTYRTDTQYF.